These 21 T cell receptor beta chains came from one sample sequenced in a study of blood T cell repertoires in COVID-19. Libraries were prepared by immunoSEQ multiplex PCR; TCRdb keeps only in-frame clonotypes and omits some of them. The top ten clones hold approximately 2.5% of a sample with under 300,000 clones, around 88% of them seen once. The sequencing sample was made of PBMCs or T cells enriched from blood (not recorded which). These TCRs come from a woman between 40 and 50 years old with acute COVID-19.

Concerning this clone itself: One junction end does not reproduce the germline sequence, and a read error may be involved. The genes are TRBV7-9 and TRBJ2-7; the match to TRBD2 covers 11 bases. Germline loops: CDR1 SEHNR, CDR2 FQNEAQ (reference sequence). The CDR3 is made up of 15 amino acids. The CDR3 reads CASSLEAASGGKLHF. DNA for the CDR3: TGTGCCAGCAGCTTAGAAGCGGCTAGCGGGGGGAAGTTGCACTTC.

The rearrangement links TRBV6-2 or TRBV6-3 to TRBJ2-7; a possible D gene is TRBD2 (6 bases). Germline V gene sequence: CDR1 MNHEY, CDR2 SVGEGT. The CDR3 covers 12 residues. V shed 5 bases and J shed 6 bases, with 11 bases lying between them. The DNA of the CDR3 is TGTGCCAGCAGTGCCACTAGCTCCGAGCAGTACGTC. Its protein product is CASSATSSEQYV.

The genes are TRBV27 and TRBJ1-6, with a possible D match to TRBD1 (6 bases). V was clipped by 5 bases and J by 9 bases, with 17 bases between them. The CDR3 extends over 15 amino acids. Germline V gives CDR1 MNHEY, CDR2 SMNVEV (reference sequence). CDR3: CASSPRGGALSPLHF. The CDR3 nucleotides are TGTGCCAGCAGTCCCCGGGGGGGGGCGCTTTCACCCCTCCACTTT.

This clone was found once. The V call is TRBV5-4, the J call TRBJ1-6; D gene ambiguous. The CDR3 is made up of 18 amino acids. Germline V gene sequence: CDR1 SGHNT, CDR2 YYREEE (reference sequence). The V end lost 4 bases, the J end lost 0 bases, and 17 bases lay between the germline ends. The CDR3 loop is CASSPTKGRSSYNSPLHF. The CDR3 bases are TGTGCCAGCAGCCCCACCAAAGGGAGGAGCTCCTATAATTCACCCCTCCACTTT.

The DNA of the CDR3 is TGTGCCAGTAGTCAAAACAGGGACGGGGCAGATACGCAGTATTTT. Amino acids: CASSQNRDGADTQYF. The chain uses TRBV19 and TRBJ2-3; a possible D gene is TRBD1 (6 bases). The CDR3 totals 15 residues. V was cut by 5 bases and J by 4 bases, with 16 bases left in between. The germline V gene has CDR1 LNHDA and CDR2 SQIVND (reference sequence).

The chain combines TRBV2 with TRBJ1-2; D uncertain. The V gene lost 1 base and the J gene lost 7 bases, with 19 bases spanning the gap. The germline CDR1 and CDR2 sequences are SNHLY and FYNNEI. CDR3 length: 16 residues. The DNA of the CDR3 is TGTGCCAGCAGTGAAGTGAGGCGAAGGCTATCGAGTGGCTACACCTTC. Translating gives CASSEVRRRLSSGYTF.

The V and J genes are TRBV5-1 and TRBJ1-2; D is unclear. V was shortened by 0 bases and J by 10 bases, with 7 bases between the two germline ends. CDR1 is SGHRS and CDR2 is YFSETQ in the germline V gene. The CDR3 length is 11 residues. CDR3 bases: TGCGCCAGCAGCTTGGGACTCGACTACACCTTC. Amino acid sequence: CASSLGLDYTF.

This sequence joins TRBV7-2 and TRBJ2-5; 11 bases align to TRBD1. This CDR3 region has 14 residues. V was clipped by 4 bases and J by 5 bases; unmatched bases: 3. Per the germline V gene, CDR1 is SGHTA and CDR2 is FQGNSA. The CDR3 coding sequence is TGTGCCAGCAGCTGGGACAGGGGGACGGAGACCCAGTACTTC. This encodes CASSWDRGTETQYF.

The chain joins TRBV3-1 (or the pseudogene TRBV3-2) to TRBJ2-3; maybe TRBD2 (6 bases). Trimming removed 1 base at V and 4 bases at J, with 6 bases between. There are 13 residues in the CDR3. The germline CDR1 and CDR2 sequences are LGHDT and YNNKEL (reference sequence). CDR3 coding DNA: TGTGCCAGCAGCCAAGGACTAGCAGATACGCAGTATTTT. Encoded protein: CASSQGLADTQYF.

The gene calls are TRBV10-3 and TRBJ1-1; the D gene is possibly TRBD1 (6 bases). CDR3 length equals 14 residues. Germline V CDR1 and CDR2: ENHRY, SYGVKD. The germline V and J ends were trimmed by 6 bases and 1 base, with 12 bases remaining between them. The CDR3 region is CAISLTGSNTEAFF. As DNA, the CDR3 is TGTGCCATCAGCTTGACAGGTTCGAACACTGAAGCTTTCTTT.

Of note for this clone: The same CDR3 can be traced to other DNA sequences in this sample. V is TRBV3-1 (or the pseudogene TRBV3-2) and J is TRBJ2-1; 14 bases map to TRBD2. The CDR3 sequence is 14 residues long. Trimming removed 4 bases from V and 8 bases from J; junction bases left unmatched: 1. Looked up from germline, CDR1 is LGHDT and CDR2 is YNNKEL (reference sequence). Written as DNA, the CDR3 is TGTGCCAGCAGCCCGGGACTAGCGGGAGATGAGCAGTTCTTC. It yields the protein CASSPGLAGDEQFF.

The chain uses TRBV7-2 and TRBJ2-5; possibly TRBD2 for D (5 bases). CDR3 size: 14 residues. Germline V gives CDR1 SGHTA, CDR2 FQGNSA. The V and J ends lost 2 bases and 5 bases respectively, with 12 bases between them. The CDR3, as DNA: TGTGCCAGCAGCTTACGGGGATGGGCGGAGACCCAGTACTTC. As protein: CASSLRGWAETQYF.

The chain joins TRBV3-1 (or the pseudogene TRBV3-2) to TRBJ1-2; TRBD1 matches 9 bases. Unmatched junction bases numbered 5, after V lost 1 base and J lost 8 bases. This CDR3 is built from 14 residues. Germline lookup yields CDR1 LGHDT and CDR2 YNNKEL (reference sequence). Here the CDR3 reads CASSQVQGAGGYTF. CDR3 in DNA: TGTGCCAGCAGCCAAGTACAGGGGGCGGGAGGCTACACCTTC.

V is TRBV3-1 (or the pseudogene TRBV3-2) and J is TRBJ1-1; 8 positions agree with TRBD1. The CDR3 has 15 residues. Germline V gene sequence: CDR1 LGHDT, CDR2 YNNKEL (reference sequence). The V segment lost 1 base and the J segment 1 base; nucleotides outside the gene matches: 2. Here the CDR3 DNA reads TGTGCCAGCAGCCAAGGAGGGACAGGGAACACTGAAGCTTTCTTT. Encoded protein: CASSQGGTGNTEAFF.

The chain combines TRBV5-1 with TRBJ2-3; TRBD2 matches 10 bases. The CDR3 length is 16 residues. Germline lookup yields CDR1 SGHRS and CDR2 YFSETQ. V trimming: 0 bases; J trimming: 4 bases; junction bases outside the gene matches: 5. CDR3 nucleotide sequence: TGCGCCAGCAGCTTGGATACAGCGGGAGGGTCAGATACGCAGTATTTT. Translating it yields CASSLDTAGGSDTQYF.

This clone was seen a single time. The CDR3 sequence is CASSDPAISGANVLTF. Written as DNA, the CDR3 is TGTGCCAGCAGTGATCCAGCGATCTCTGGGGCCAACGTCCTGACTTTC. The chain recombines TRBV2 with TRBJ2-6; D gene ambiguous. Germline V lookup: CDR1 SNHLY, CDR2 FYNNEI. The CDR3 is 16 residues long. The germline V and J ends were trimmed by 3 bases and 0 bases, with 9 bases remaining between them. The full variable domain, its missing parts supplied by reference TRBV2 and TRBJ2-6, is EPEVTQTPSHQVTQMGQEVILRCVPISNHLYFYWYRQILGQKVEFLVSFYNNEISEKSEIFDDQFSVERPDGSNFTLKIRSTKLEDSAMYFCASSDPAISGANVLTFGAGSRLTVL.

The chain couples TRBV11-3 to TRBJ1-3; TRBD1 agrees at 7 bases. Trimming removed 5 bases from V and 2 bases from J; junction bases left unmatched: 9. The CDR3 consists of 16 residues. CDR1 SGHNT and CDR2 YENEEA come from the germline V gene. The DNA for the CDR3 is TGTGCCAGCAGCCCCCCACGGACAGGACCTGGAAACACCATATATTTT. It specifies CASSPPRTGPGNTIYF. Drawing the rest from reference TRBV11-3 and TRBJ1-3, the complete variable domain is EAGVVQSPRYKIIEKKQPVAFWCNPISGHNTLYWYLQNLGQGPELLIRYENEEAVDDSQLPKDRFSAERLKGVDSTLKIQPAELGDSAVYLCASSPPRTGPGNTIYFGEGSWLTVV.

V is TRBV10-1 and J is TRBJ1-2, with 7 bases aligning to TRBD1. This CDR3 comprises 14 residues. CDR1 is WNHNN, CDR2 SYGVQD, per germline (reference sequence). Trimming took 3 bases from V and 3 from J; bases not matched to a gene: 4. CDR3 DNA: TGCGCCAGCAGTGAATCCGGGACAGACTATGGCTACACCTTC. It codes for CASSESGTDYGYTF.

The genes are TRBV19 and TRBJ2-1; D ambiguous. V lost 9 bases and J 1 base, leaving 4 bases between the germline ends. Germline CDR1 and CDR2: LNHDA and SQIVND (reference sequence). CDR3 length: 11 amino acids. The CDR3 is CASESYNEQFF. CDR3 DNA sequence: TGTGCCAGCGAGTCCTACAATGAGCAGTTCTTC.

CDR3 DNA sequence: TGTGCCAGCAGCTTAGTCTTGGGGCAGTGGCAGCCCCAGCATTTT. This translates into CASSLVLGQWQPQHF. The rearrangement joins TRBV7-2 to TRBJ1-5; D possibly corresponds to TRBD1 (5 bases). The germline V gene encodes CDR1 SGHTA and CDR2 FQGNSA. The CDR3 extends over 15 amino acids. V was trimmed by 1 base and J by 7 bases, leaving 14 bases between them.

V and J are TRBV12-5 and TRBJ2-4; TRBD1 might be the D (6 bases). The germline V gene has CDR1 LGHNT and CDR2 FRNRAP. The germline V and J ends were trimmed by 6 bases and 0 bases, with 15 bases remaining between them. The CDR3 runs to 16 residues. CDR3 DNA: TGTGCTAGTGGCCCCGACAGGTCGCTAGCCAAAAACATTCAGTACTTC. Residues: CASGPDRSLAKNIQYF.